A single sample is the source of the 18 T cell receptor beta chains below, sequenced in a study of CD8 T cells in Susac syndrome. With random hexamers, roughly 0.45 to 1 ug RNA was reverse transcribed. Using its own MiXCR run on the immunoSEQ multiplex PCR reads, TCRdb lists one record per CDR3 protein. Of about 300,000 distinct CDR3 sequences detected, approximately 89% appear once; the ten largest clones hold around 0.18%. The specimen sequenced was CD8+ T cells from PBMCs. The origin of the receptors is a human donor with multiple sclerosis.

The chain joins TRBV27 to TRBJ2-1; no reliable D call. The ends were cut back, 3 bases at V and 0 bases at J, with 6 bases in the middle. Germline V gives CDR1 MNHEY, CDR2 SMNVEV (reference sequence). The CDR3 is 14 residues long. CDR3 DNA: TGTGCCAGCAGTTTCTCCCCCTCCTACAATGAGCAGTTCTTC. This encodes CASSFSPSYNEQFF.

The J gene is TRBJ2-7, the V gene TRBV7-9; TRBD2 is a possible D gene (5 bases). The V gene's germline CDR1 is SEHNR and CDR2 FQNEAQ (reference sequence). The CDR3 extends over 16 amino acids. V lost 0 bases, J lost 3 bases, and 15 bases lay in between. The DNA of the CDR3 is TGTGCCAGCAGCTTAGCGGGGAGCTCCCTCTTCTACGAGCAGTACTTC. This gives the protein CASSLAGSSLFYEQYF.

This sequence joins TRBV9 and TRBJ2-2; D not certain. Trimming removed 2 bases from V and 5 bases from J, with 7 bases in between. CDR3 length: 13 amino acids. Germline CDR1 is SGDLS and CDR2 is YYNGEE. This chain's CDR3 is CASSVEWTGELFF. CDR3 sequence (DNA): TGTGCCAGCAGCGTTGAGTGGACCGGGGAGCTGTTTTTT.

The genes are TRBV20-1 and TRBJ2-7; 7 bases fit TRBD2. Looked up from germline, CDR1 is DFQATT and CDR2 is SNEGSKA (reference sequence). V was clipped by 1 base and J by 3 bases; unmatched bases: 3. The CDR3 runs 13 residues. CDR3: CSARGGRDYEQYF. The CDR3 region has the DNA TGCAGTGCTAGAGGTGGGAGGGACTACGAGCAGTACTTC.

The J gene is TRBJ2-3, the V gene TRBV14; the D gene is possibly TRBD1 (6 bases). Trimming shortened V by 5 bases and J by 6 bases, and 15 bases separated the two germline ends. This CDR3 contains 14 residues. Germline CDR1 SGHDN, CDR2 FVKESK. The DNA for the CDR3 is TGTGCCAGCAGCGAGACAGGTACGGCGGATACGCAGTATTTT. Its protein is CASSETGTADTQYF.

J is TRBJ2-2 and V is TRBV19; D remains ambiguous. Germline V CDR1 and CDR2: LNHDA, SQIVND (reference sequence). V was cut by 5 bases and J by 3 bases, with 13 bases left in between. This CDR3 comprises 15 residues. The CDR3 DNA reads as TGTGCCAGTAGTGGGGAAGTCCGGGACACCGGGGAGCTGTTTTTT. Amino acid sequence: CASSGEVRDTGELFF.

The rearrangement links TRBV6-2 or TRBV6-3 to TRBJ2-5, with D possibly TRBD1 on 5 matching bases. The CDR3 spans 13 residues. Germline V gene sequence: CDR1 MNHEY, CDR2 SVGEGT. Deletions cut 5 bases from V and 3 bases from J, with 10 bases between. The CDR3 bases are TGTGCCAGCAGTCAGACAGAGAAAGAGACCCAGTACTTC. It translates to CASSQTEKETQYF.

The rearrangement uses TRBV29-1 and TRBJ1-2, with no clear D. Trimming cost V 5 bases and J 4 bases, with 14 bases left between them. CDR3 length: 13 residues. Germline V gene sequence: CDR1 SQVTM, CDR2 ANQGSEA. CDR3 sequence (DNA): TGCAGCGTTAAGGACGCCACGGGCTATGGCTACACCTTC. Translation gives CSVKDATGYGYTF.

Written as DNA, the CDR3 is TGTGCCAGCAGCGTATCGGGCGGTTCAGCTTACGAGCAGTACTTC. Its translation: CASSVSGGSAYEQYF. The gene calls are TRBV9 and TRBJ2-7, with D unresolved. The CDR3 runs to 15 residues. Deletions cut 1 base from V and 4 bases from J, with 15 bases between. Germline V gene lookup returns CDR1 SGDLS and CDR2 YYNGEE.

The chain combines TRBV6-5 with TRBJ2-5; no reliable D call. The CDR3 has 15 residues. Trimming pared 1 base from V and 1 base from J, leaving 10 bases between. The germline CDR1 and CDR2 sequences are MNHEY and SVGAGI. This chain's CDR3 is CASSYLTIFQETQYF. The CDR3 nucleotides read TGTGCCAGCAGTTACTTGACGATATTCCAAGAGACCCAGTACTTC.

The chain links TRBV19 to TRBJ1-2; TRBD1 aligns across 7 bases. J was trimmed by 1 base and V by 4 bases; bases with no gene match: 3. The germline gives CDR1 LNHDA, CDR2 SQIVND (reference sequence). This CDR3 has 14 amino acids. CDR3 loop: CASSTQGSNYGYTF. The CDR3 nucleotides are TGTGCCAGTAGTACACAGGGGAGTAACTATGGCTACACCTTC. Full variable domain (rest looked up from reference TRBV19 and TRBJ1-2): DGGITQSPKYLFRKEGQNVTLSCEQNLNHDAMYWYRQDPGQGLRLIYYSQIVNDFQKGDIAEGYSVSREKKESFPLTVTSAQKNPTAFYLCASSTQGSNYGYTFGSGTRLTVV.

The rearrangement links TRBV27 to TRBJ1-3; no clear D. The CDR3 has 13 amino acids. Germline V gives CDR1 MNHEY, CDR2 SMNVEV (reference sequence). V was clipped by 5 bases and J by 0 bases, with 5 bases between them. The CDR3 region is CASSTSSGNTIYF. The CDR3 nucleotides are TGTGCCAGCAGTACTTCCTCTGGAAACACCATATATTTT.

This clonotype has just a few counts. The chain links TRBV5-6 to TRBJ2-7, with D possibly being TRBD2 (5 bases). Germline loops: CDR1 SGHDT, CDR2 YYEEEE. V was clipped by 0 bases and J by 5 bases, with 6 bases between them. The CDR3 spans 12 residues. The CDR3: CASSLEGDEQYF. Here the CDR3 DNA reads TGTGCCAGCAGCTTGGAGGGAGACGAGCAGTACTTC.

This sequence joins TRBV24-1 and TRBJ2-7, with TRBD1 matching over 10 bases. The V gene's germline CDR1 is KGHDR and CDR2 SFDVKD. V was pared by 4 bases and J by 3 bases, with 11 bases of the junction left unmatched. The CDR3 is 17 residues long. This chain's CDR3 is CATSDTTGGDPFYEQYF. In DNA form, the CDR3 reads TGTGCCACCAGTGACACGACAGGGGGCGATCCTTTCTACGAGCAGTACTTC.

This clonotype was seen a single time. DNA for the CDR3: TGCAGCGTTGGAGACACCTACAATGAGCAGTTCTTC. This encodes CSVGDTYNEQFF. J is TRBJ2-1 and V is TRBV29-1, with unresolved D. V was cut by 4 bases and J by 2 bases, with 6 bases left in between. CDR3 length: 12 amino acids. Germline CDR1 reads SQVTM; CDR2 reads ANQGSEA.

This chain's CDR3 is CSARDRAGGPAPEQFF. As DNA, the CDR3 is TGCAGTGCTAGAGATCGCGCGGGGGGGCCCGCACCTGAGCAGTTCTTC. This chain uses TRBV20-1 with TRBJ2-1; the match to TRBD2 covers 9 bases. V lost 0 bases, J lost 9 bases, and 12 bases stayed unmatched. This CDR3 is 16 amino acids long. CDR1 is DFQATT and CDR2 is SNEGSKA in the germline V gene (reference sequence).

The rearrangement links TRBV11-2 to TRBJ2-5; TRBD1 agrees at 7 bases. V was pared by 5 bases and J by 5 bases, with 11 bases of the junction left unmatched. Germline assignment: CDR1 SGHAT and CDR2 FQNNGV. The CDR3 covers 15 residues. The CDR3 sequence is CASSEGVGQAETQYF. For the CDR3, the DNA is TGTGCCAGCAGCGAAGGGGTAGGACAGGCTGAGACCCAGTACTTC.

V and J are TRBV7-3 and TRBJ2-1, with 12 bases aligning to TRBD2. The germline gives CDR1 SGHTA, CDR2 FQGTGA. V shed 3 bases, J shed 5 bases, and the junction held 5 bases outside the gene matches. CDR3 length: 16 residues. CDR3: CASSFLTSGSNNEQFF. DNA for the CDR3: TGTGCCAGCAGCTTTTTGACTAGCGGGAGTAACAATGAGCAGTTCTTC. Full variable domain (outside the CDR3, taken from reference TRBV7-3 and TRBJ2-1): GAGVSQTPSNKVTEKGKYVELRCDPISGHTALYWYRQSLGQGPEFLIYFQGTGAADDSGLPNDRFFAVRPEGSVSTLKIQRTERGDSAVYLCASSFLTSGSNNEQFFGPGTRLTVL.